One sample yielded the 2 T cell receptor beta chains listed below, sequenced in a study of blood T cell repertoires in COVID-19. Libraries were prepared by immunoSEQ multiplex PCR; TCRdb keeps only in-frame clonotypes and omits some of them. This table has about 75,000 clones, more than 75% appearing once. The sample taken for sequencing was peripheral blood. Source of these receptors: a human donor in a cohort sampled during active COVID-19.

The chain carries TRBV11-2 and TRBJ2-1; the match to TRBD2 covers 7 bases. This CDR3 contains 17 residues. Germline V CDR1 and CDR2: SGHAT, FQNNGV. V was pared by 4 bases and J by 7 bases, with 16 bases of the junction left unmatched. CDR3 amino acids: CASSSIQAGFFSNEQFF. The CDR3 region has the DNA TGTGCCAGCAGCTCGATCCAAGCGGGATTCTTTTCAAATGAGCAGTTCTTC. Drawing the rest from reference TRBV11-2 and TRBJ2-1, the complete variable domain is EAGVAQSPRYKIIEKRQSVAFWCNPISGHATLYWYQQILGQGPKLLIQFQNNGVVDDSQLPKDRFSAERLKGVDSTLKIQPAKLEDSAVYLCASSSIQAGFFSNEQFFGPGTRLTVL.

The chain couples TRBV2 to TRBJ2-7, with D possibly TRBD1 on 6 matching bases. CDR1 is SNHLY, CDR2 FYNNEI, per germline. V was cut by 4 bases and J by 1 base, with 14 bases left in between. CDR3 length: 15 amino acids. The CDR3 protein is CASSATGRNSYEQYF. The DNA of the CDR3 is TGTGCCAGCAGTGCCACAGGGCGGAATTCCTACGAGCAGTACTTC.